This TCR beta chain came from a study of T-cell memory formation after mild COVID-19. Overall study context: Clusters were largely donor specific.

CDR3 length equals 14 residues. The J segment lost 4 bases and the V segment lost 6 bases, leaving 7 bases of the junction unmatched. Per the germline V gene, CDR1 is SEHNR and CDR2 is FQNEAQ (reference sequence). Details on this clonotype: The antigen is not known.

TCRdb fed the 5' RACE reads into MiXCR, producing one record per CDR3 protein. Of around 210,000 distinct CDR3 sequences in the sample, 9% to 10% were seen once. Study conclusions and caveats: Largely, contracting CD4+ clones fell within CM and EM, and contracting CD8+ clones within EMRA. Later expanders leaned toward CD4+, whereas clones contracting from day 15 to 85 were balanced CD4/CD8. That cross-reactive memory joined was suggested by some responding clones appearing in pre-infection memory.

The sequence was obtained from a man between 18 and 29 years old who had mild COVID-19 (a few samples of this study predate the infection). Cell type and time point are not known. The sample comprised PBMCs or a T cell subset sorted from them (not recorded which). The V gene is TRBV7-9, the J gene TRBJ2-7; TRBD1 agrees at 9 bases. CDR3 DNA: TGTGCCAGCAGGAAACAGGGGGCGCTTTACGAGCAGTACTTC. It encodes CASRKQGALYEQYF.